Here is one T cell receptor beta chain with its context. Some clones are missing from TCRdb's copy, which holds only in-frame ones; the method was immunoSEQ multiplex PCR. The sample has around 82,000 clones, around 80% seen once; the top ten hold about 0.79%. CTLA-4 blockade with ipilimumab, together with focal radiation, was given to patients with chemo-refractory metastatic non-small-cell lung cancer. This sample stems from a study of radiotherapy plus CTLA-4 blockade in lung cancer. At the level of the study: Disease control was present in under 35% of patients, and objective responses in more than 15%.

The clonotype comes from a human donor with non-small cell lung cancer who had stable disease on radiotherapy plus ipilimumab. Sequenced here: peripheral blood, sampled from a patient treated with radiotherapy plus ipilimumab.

The CDR3 region is CASSRDRTSTDTQYF. DNA of the CDR3: TGTGCCAGCAGCCGGGACAGGACTAGCACAGATACGCAGTATTTT. The chain carries TRBV11-2 and TRBJ2-3, with 8 positions matching TRBD1. The CDR3 contains 15 residues. The germline CDR1 and CDR2 sequences are SGHAT and FQNNGV. J was trimmed by 0 bases and V by 5 bases; bases with no gene match: 4.